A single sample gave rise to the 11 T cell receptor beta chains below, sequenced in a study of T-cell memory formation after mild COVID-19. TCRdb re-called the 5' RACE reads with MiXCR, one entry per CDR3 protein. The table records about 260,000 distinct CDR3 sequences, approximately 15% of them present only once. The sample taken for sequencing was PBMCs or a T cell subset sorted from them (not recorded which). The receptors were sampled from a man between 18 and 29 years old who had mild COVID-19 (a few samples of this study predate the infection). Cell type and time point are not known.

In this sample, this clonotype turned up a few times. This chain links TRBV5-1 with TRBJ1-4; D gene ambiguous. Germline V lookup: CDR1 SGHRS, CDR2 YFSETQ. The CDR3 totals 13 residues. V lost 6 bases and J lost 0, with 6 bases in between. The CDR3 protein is CASKYTTNEKLFF. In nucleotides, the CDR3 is TGCGCCAGCAAGTATACAACTAATGAAAAACTGTTTTTT.

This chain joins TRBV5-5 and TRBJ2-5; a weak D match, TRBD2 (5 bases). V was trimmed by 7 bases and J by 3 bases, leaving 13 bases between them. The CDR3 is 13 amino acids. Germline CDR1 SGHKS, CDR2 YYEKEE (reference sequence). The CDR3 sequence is CASPGINEETQYF. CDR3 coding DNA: TGTGCCAGCCCGGGGATTAATGAAGAGACCCAGTACTTC.

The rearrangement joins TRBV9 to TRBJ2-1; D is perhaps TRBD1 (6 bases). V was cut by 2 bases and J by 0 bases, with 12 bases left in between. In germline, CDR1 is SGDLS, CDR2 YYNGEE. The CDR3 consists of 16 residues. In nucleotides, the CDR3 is TGTGCCAGCAGCGTCGCGCAGGGGAGCTCCTACAATGAGCAGTTCTTC. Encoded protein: CASSVAQGSSYNEQFF.

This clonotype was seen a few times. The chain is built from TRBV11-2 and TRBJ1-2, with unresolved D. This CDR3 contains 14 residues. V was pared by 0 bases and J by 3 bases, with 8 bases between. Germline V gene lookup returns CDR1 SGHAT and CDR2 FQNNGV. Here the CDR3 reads CASSLDGSYYGYTF. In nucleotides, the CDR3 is TGTGCCAGCAGCTTAGATGGCAGCTACTATGGCTACACCTTC. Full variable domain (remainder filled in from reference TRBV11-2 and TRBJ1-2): EAGVAQSPRYKIIEKRQSVAFWCNPISGHATLYWYQQILGQGPKLLIQFQNNGVVDDSQLPKDRFSAERLKGVDSTLKIQPAKLEDSAVYLCASSLDGSYYGYTFGSGTRLTVV.

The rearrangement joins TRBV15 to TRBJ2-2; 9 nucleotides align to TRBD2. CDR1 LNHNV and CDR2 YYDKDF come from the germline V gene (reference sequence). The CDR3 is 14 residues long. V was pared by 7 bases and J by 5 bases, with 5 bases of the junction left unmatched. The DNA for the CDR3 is TGTGCCACCAAGGCGGGGGGGAGGACCGGGGAGCTGTTTTTT. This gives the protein CATKAGGRTGELFF.

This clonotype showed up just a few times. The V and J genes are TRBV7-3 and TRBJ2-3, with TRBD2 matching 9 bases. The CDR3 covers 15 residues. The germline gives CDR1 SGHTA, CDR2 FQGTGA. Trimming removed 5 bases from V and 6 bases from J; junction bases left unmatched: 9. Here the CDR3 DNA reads TGTGCCAGCAGCCCCCTAGGGGCGGGGGGGGATACGCAGTATTTT. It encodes CASSPLGAGGDTQYF.

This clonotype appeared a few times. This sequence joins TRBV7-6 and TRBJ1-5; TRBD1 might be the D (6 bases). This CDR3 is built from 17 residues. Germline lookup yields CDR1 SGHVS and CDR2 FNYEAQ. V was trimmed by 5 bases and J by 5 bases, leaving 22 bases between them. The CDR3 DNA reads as TGTGCCAGCAGCCAGGGGTATCAGGGCTTGGGGGATCAGCCCCAGCATTTT. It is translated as CASSQGYQGLGDQPQHF. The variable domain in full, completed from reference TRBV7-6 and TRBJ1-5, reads GAGVSQSPRYKVTKRGQDVALRCDPISGHVSLYWYRQALGQGPEFLTYFNYEAQQDKSGLPNDRFSAERPEGSISTLTIQRTEQRDSAMYRCASSQGYQGLGDQPQHFGDGTRLSIL.

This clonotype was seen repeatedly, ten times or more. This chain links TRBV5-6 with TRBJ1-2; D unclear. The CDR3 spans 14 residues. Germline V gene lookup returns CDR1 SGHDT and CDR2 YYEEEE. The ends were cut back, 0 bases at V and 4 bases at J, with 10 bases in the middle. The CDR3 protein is CASSLGQTLYGYTF. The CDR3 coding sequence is TGTGCCAGCAGCTTGGGCCAGACTCTCTATGGCTACACCTTC.

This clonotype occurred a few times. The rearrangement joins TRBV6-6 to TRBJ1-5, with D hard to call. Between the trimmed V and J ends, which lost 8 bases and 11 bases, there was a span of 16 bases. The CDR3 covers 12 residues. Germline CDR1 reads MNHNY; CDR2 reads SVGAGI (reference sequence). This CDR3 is CASSTPTGAQHF. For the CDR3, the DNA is TGTGCCAGCTCTACCCCGACTGGAGCCCAGCATTTT.

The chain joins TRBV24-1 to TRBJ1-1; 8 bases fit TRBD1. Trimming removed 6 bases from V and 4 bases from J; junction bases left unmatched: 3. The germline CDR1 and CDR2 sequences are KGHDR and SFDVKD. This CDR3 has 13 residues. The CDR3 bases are TGTGCCACCAGTTCGGACAGGGTCACTGAAGCTTTCTTT. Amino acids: CATSSDRVTEAFF.

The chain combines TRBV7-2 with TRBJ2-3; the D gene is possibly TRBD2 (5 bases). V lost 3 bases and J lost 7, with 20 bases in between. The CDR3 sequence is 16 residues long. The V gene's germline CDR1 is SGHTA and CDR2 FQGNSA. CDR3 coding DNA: TGTGCCAGCAGCTTTTCCCGGGGTGGGGTTAGGCATACGCAGTATTTT. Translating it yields CASSFSRGGVRHTQYF.